This T cell receptor (beta chain) derives from a study of CD8 T cells in Susac syndrome. V gave up 2 bases and J gave up 5 bases, with 6 bases separating them. The CDR3 consists of 12 residues. The germline CDR1 and CDR2 sequences are KGHSY and FQNENV. RNA in amounts of roughly 0.5 to 1 ug was reverse transcribed with random hexamers. One entry per CDR3 protein results from TCRdb running MiXCR on the immunoSEQ multiplex PCR reads. The table lists around 170,000 distinct CDR3 sequences, about 95% of them singletons. The sample taken for sequencing was CD8+ T cells from PBMCs. V usage is TRBV16 and J usage is TRBJ1-1, with a possible D match to TRBD1 (5 bases). The sequence came from a human donor with Susac syndrome. The CDR3: CASSQQGTEAFF. The CDR3 DNA is TGTGCCAGCAGCCAACAGGGAACTGAAGCTTTCTTT.